This TCR beta chain came from a study of spatial heterogeneity in lung cancer. Study outcomes and limitations: Mutation counts in tumors were tracked by counts of expanded intratumoral alpha and beta TCRs.

About this clonotype: Its antigen is not identified.

In the library, each TCR cDNA molecule bore its own unique molecular identifier. TCRdb ran MiXCR on the 5' RACE reads and lists one entry per CDR3 protein. The sample yields some 2,900 distinct CDR3 sequences, roughly 7% seen once. The time point is: sample taken at primary tumor resection. The ends were cut back, 4 bases at V and 10 bases at J, with 9 bases in the middle. The CDR3 contains 11 residues. Germline lookup yields CDR1 SGHTA and CDR2 FQGNSA. The sample consisted of lung tumor tissue, taken at surgery. The clonotype was recovered from a female donor with early-stage non-small cell lung cancer. This rearrangement joins TRBV7-2 to TRBJ2-3; D not resolved. This CDR3 reads CASSSVTAQYF. The CDR3 DNA reads TGTGCCAGCAGCTCGGTCACCGCGCAGTATTTT.